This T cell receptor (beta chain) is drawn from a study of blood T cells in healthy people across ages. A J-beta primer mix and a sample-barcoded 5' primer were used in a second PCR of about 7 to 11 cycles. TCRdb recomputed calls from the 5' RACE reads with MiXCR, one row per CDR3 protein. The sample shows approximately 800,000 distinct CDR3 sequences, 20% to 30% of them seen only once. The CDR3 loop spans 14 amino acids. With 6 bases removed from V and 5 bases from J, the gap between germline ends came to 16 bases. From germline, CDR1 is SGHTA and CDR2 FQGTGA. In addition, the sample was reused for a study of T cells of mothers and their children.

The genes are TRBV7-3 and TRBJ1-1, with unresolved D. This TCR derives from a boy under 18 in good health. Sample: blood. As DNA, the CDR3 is TGTGCCAGCAGTCCGACGAGCGGGAAAACTGAAGCTTTCTTT. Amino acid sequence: CASSPTSGKTEAFF.